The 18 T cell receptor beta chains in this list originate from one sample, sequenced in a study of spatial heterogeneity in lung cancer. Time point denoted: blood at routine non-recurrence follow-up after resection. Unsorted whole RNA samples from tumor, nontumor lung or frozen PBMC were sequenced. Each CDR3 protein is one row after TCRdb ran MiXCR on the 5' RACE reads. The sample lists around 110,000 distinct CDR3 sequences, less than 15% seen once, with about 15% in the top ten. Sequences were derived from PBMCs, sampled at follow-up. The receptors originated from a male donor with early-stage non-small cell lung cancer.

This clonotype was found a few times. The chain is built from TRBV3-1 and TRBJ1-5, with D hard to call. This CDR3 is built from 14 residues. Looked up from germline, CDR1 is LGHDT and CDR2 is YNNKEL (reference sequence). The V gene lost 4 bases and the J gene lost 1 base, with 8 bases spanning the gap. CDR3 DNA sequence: TGTGCCAGCAGCCGAGGACGGAGCAATCAGCCCCAGCATTTT. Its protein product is CASSRGRSNQPQHF.

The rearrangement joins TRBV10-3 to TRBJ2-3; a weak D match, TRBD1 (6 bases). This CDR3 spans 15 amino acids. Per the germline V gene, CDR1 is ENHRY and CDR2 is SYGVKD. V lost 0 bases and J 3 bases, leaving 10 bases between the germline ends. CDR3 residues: CAISESQGTTDTQYF. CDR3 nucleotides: TGTGCCATCAGTGAGTCACAGGGAACTACAGATACGCAGTATTTT.

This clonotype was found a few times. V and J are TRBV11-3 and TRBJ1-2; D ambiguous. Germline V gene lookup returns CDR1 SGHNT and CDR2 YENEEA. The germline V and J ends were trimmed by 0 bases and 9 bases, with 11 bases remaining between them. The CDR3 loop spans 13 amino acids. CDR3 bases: TGTGCCAGCAGCTTAGATATGGGTCGAAGCTACACCTTC. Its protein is CASSLDMGRSYTF.

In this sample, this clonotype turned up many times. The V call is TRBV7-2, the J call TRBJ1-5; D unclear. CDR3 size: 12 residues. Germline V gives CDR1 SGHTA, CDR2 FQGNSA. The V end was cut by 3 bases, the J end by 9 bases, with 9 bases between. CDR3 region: CASSFYKGPQHF. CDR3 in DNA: TGTGCCAGCAGCTTCTACAAGGGGCCCCAGCATTTT.

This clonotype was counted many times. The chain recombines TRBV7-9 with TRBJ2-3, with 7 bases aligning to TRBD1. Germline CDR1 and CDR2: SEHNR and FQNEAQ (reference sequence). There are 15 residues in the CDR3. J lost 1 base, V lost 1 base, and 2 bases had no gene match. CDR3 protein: CASSLDRGGTDTQYF. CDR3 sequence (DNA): TGTGCCAGCAGCTTAGACAGGGGCGGCACAGATACGCAGTATTTT.

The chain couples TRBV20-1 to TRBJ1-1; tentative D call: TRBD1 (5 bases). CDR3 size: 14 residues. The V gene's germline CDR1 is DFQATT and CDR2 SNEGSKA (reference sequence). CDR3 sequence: CRPTGSRENTEAFF. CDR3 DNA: TGCAGACCCACAGGCTCCCGAGAGAACACTGAAGCTTTCTTT.

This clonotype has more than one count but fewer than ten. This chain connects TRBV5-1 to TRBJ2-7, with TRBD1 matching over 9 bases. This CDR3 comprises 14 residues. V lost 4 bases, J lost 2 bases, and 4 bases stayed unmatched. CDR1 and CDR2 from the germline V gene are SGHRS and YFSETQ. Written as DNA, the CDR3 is TGCGCCAGCAGCATGGGACAGGGAGCCTACGAGCAGTACTTC. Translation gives CASSMGQGAYEQYF.

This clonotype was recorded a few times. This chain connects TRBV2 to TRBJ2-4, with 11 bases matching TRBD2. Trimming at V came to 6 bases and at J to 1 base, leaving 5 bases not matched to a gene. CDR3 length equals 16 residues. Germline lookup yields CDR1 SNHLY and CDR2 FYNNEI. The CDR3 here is CASSETSGAAKNIQYF. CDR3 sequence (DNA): TGTGCCAGCAGCGAGACTAGCGGGGCGGCCAAAAACATTCAGTACTTC.

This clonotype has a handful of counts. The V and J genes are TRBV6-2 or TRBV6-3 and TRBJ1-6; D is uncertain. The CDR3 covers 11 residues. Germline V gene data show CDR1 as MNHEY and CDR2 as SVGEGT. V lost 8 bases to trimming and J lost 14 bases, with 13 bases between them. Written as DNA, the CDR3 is TGTGCCAGCCGGAGTGTGGAGACCCTCCACTTT. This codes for CASRSVETLHF.

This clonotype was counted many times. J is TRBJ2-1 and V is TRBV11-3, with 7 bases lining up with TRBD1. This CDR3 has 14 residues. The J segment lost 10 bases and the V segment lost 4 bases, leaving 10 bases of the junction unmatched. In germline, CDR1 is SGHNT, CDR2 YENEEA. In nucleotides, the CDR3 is TGTGCCAGCAGCTCCGCCCTCTGGGACAGCGAGCAGTTCTTC. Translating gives CASSSALWDSEQFF.

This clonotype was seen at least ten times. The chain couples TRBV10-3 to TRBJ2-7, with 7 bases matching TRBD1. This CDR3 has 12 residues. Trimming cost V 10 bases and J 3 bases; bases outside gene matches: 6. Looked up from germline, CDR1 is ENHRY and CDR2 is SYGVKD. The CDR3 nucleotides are TGTGCCACGACAGGACAGGACTACGAGCAGTACTTC. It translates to CATTGQDYEQYF.

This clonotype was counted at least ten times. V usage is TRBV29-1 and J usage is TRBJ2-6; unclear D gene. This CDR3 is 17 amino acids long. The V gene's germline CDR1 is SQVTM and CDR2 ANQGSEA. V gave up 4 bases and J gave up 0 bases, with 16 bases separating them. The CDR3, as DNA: TGCAGCGTTGGAGATTGGACGTCGTCCTCTGGGGCCAACGTCCTGACTTTC. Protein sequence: CSVGDWTSSSGANVLTF.

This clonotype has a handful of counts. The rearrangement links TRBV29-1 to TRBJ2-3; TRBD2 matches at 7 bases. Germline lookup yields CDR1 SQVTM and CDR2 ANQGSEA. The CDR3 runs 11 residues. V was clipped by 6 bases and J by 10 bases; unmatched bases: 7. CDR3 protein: CSVDQRGAQYF. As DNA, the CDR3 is TGCAGCGTGGACCAGCGGGGTGCGCAGTATTTT.

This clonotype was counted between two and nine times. The chain's CDR3 is CASSGLAGPPQYF. The CDR3 DNA is TGTGCCAGCAGTGGACTAGCGGGCCCTCCTCAGTACTTC. This chain connects TRBV12-3 or TRBV12-4 to TRBJ2-5, with 11 positions matching TRBD2. J lost 11 bases, V lost 5 bases, and 7 bases had no gene match. The CDR3 has 13 residues.

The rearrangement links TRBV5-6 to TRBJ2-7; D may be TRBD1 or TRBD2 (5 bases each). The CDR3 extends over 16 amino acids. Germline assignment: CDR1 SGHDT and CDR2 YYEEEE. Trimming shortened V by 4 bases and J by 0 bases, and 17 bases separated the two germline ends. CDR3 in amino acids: CASSPLGAGSSYEQYF. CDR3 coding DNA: TGTGCCAGCAGCCCTCTCGGGGCAGGGAGCTCCTACGAGCAGTACTTC.

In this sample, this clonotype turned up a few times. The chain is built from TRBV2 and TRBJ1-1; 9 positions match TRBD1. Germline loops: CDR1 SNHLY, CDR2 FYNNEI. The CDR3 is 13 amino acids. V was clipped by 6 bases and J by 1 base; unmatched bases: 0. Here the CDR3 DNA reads TGTGCCAGCAGGGACAGGGGGAACACTGAAGCTTTCTTT. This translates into CASRDRGNTEAFF.

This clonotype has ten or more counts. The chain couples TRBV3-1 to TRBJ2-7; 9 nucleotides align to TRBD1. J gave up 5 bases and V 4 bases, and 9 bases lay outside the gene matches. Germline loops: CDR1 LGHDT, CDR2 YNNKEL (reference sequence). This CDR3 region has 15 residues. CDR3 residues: CASSLTGTGYDEQYF. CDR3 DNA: TGTGCCAGCAGCCTAACCGGGACAGGGTATGACGAGCAGTACTTC.

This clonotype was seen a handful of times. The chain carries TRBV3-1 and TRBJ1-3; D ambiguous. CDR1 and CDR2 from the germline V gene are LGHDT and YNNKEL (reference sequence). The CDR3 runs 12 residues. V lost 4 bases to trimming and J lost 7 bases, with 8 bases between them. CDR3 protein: CASSPPGNTIYF. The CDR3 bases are TGTGCCAGCAGCCCCCCCGGCAACACCATATATTTT.